A selection of T cell receptor beta chains follows, all from one sample in a study of blood T cell repertoires in COVID-19. The method was immunoSEQ multiplex PCR; TCRdb's version includes in-frame clones alone and lacks a portion of them. This table has approximately 72,000 clones, roughly 91% appearing once. Sample: peripheral blood. All receptors derive from a man aged 55 to 70 with acute or convalescent COVID-19. Both conserved end residues are part of each CDR3. Each record gives: V gene, J gene, clone size, D gene, CDR3 DNA, CDR3 protein. The D gene is left open where the match is weak. Clone size is not always given. Where it is, it says once, few, many or a class for expanded clones.

TRBV18	TRBJ1-1	-	-	TGTGCCAGCTCACCACCGGGGGCTGGGGAAGCTTTCTTT	CASSPPGAGEAFF
TRBV3-1/TRBV3-2	TRBJ2-7	-	TRBD2	TGTGCCAGCAGCCAAACTAGCGGGGGTTCCTACGAGCAGTACTTC	CASSQTSGGSYEQYF
TRBV13	TRBJ2-3	-	-	TGTGCCAGCAGCCGAGAGGCAGATACGCAGTATTTT	CASSREADTQYF
TRBV10-3	TRBJ1-5	-	-	TGTGCCGTTAGGGGCGAGATTACAGGGCAGCCCCAGCATTTT	CAVRGEITGQPQHF
TRBV15	TRBJ2-7	-	-	TGTGCCACCAGCAGCGGGATACCCTACGAGCAGTACTTC	CATSSGIPYEQYF
TRBV15	TRBJ2-3	-	-	TGTGCCACCAGCAGAGGCGGGGTCCCTAGCACAGATACGCAGTATTTT	CATSRGGVPSTDTQYF
TRBV7-2	TRBJ2-3	-	TRBD2	TGTGCCAGCAGCTTAGTACTAGCGGGGGGGCCGGATACGCAGTATTTT	CASSLVLAGGPDTQYF
TRBV7-9	TRBJ1-1	-	TRBD1	TGTGCCAGCAGCTTGAGGGGACAGGGGACGGTTTCTGAAGCTTTCTTT	CASSLRGQGTVSEAFF
TRBV5-1	TRBJ1-3	-	-	TGCGCCAGCAGCCCTCAAACAGGGTCAGGAAACACCATATATTTT	CASSPQTGSGNTIYF
TRBV25-1	TRBJ1-2	-	-	TGTGCCAGCAGTGATGGCGGTCCCCCGGGCTACACCTTC	CASSDGGPPGYTF
TRBV19	TRBJ1-5	-	-	TGTGCCAGTTCAGGGCCGCTGGAGCCCCAGCATTTT	CASSGPLEPQHF
TRBV5-1	TRBJ1-6	-	-	TGCGCCAGCAGCTTGATGGTTGGCAATTCACCCCTCCACTTT	CASSLMVGNSPLHF
TRBV2	TRBJ2-7	-	TRBD2	TGTGCCAGCAGTAAATCACTAGCGGGGGTCTACGAGCAGTACTTC	CASSKSLAGVYEQYF
TRBV6-4	TRBJ1-1	few	TRBD1	TGTGCCAGCAGACAGGGGGTGAACACTGAAGCTTTCTTT	CASRQGVNTEAFF
TRBV6-6	TRBJ2-7	-	TRBD1	TGTGCCAGCAGTTACACGACAGGGAGTGGCGAGCAGTACTTC	CASSYTTGSGEQYF
TRBV24-1	TRBJ2-3	-	-	TGTGCCACCAGTGATCAGGGACTGGCAAACACAGATACGCAGTATTTT	CATSDQGLANTDTQYF
TRBV18	TRBJ2-3	-	-	TGTGCCAGCTCAGGCAGCGCTAGCACAGATACGCAGTATTTT	CASSGSASTDTQYF
TRBV7-3	TRBJ2-3	-	TRBD2	TGTGCCAACAGCTTTACGGGAGGAGATACAGATACGCAGTATTTT	CANSFTGGDTDTQYF
TRBV24-1	TRBJ2-2	-	-	TGTGCCACCAGTGATTTGGACCGAGGCCCCGGGGAGCTGTTTTTT	CATSDLDRGPGELFF
TRBV27	TRBJ1-2	-	-	TGTGCCAGCAGTTTATCTTGGGACACCTATGGCTACACCTTC	CASSLSWDTYGYTF
TRBV19	TRBJ1-5	-	TRBD1	TGTGCCAGTAGAGGACAGGGGGCGTCGCGGCAGCCCCAGCATTTT	CASRGQGASRQPQHF
TRBV6-5	TRBJ2-3	-	TRBD1	TGTGCCAGCAGCCCGGGACAGGGGCGAACAGATACGCAGTATTTT	CASSPGQGRTDTQYF
TRBV5-1	TRBJ2-3	-	TRBD1	TGCGCCAGCAGCTTCGAAAACAGGGGAGATACGCAGTATTTT	CASSFENRGDTQYF
TRBV12-3/TRBV12-4	TRBJ1-1	-	-	TGTGCCAGCAGTTTATGGGGGGTTGAAGCTTTCTTT	CASSLWGVEAFF
TRBV6-5	TRBJ2-7	-	-	TGTGCCACCGATTTTCTGACAGGCTCCTACGAGCAGTACTTC	CATDFLTGSYEQYF
TRBV5-5	TRBJ1-1	-	TRBD1	TGTGCCAGCAGCCCAACCGGGACAGTGAACACTGAAGCTTTCTTT	CASSPTGTVNTEAFF
TRBV5-6	TRBJ1-2	-	-	TGTGCCAGCAGCTTGACGACTGGATCCTATGGCTACACCTTC	CASSLTTGSYGYTF
TRBV3-1/TRBV3-2	TRBJ2-3	-	TRBD1	TGTGCCAGCAGCCAAGATAGGGGACAGGGGGCTACTTATAGCACAGATACGCAGTATTTT	CASSQDRGQGATYSTDTQYF
TRBV5-1	TRBJ1-4	-	TRBD1	TGCGCCAGCAGCTTGGCTGGACAGGGTATAGAAAAACTGTTTTTT	CASSLAGQGIEKLFF
TRBV10-3	TRBJ1-6	-	-	TGTGCCATCAGTGAGAGGGAGGTTGCGGATTCACCCCTCCACTTT	CAISEREVADSPLHF
TRBV5-1	TRBJ1-1	-	-	TGCGCCAGCAGGACAGGAGGTGAGGACACTGAAGCTTTCTTT	CASRTGGEDTEAFF
TRBV6-6	TRBJ2-4	once	TRBD1	TGTGCCAGCAGCGCCGACAGGGGCAAAAACATTCAGTACTTC	CASSADRGKNIQYF
TRBV6-6	TRBJ1-2	-	-	TGTGCCAGCAAATCACCCGCGACAGAGACCTATGGCTACACCTTC	CASKSPATETYGYTF
TRBV5-1	TRBJ1-3	-	-	TGCGCCAGCAGCTTGACGGGAAGGGGAAACACCATATATTTT	CASSLTGRGNTIYF
TRBV11-2	TRBJ1-2	-	-	TGTGCCAGCAGCTTCTCAGGGGCATTAGGCTACACCTTC	CASSFSGALGYTF
TRBV5-1	TRBJ1-2	-	TRBD1	TGCGCCAGCAGACTGACGGGACAGGGATTCTATGGCTACACCTTC	CASRLTGQGFYGYTF
TRBV2	TRBJ2-5	-	TRBD1	TGTGCCAGCAGTAAACAGGGGATGGGGGAGACCCAGTACTTC	CASSKQGMGETQYF
TRBV14	TRBJ2-5	-	-	TGTGCCAGCAGCCAAGGGTCCAGAGGTGAGGCCCAGTACTTC	CASSQGSRGEAQYF
TRBV5-1	TRBJ2-5	once	-	TGCGCCAGCAGCCAAATAGACACGACAGGCTCCGAGACCCAGTACTTC	CASSQIDTTGSETQYF
TRBV6-5	TRBJ1-6	few	-	TGTGCCACCTCAGACACCTATAATTCACCCCTCCACTTT	CATSDTYNSPLHF
TRBV4-2	TRBJ1-1	-	-	TGTGCCAGCAGCCAAGCCGACAGAAACACTGAAGCTTTCTTT	CASSQADRNTEAFF
TRBV7-9	TRBJ2-7	-	-	TGTGCCAGCAGCGGACGAAAAAAGACAGACTTCTACGAGCAGTACTTC	CASSGRKKTDFYEQYF
TRBV3-1/TRBV3-2	TRBJ2-2	-	-	TGTGCCAGCAGCCAAGACGCCAGGGTCGCCGGGGAGCTGTTTTTT	CASSQDARVAGELFF
TRBV18	TRBJ2-5	-	-	TGTGCCAGCTCACAAAACAGGGATCAAGAGACCCAGTACTTC	CASSQNRDQETQYF
TRBV9	TRBJ1-5	-	TRBD1	TGTGCCAGCAGCCCAGGGGGCGCCGGCCAGCCCCAGCATTTT	CASSPGGAGQPQHF
TRBV2	TRBJ1-4	once	-	TGTGCCAGCAGAACCCAGGCGCGTAATGAGGGACTGTTTTTT	CASRTQARNEGLFF
TRBV5-1	TRBJ2-7	-	TRBD1	TGCGCCAGCAGAGGGACAGGCACCTACGAGCAGTACTTC	CASRGTGTYEQYF
TRBV24-1	TRBJ2-7	-	TRBD1	TGTGCCACCAGTGATTCCGGACAGGCTGCCTACGAGCAGTACTTC	CATSDSGQAAYEQYF
TRBV11-1	TRBJ2-3	-	-	TGTGCCAGCAGCTTAACAGGTTCCACAGATACGCAGTATTTT	CASSLTGSTDTQYF
TRBV3-1/TRBV3-2	TRBJ2-7	-	TRBD1	TGTGCCAGCAGCCAAGATTATACATGGACAGGGGGTTCCTACGAGCAGTACTTC	CASSQDYTWTGGSYEQYF
TRBV5-6	TRBJ2-4	-	-	TGTGCCAGCAGCTTGTTACAGGCTGTTAACATTCAGTACTTC	CASSLLQAVNIQYF
TRBV7-7	TRBJ2-3	-	TRBD1	TGTGCTAGCAGCCGTGGGACAGGGGGCGCATCAGATACGCAGTATTTT	CASSRGTGGASDTQYF
TRBV3-1/TRBV3-2	TRBJ2-7	-	TRBD2	TGTGCCAGCAGATCTAGCGGGGGGGCCGACGAGCAGTACTTC	CASRSSGGADEQYF
TRBV6-5	TRBJ1-1	-	TRBD1	TGTGCCAGCAGTTACCTTCGACCGGGACAGGGTACTGAAGCTTTCTTT	CASSYLRPGQGTEAFF
TRBV6-1	TRBJ2-5	once	-	TGTGCCAGCAGTGAATTCCGGTCAGGGGGGCAAGAGACCCAGTACTTC	CASSEFRSGGQETQYF
TRBV30	TRBJ2-3	once	-	TGTGCCTGGAGGCCCCCCGCCGGGGATACGCAGTATTTT	CAWRPPAGDTQYF